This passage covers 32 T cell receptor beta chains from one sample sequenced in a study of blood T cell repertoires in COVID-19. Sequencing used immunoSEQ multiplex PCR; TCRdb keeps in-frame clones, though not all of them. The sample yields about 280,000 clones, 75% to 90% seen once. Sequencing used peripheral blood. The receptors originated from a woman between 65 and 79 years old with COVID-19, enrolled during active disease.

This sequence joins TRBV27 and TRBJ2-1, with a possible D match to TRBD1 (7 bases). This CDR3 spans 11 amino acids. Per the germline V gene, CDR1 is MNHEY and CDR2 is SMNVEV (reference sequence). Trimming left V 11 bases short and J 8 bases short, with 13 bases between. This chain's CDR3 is CAGRRGDEQFF. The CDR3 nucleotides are TGTGCCGGCCGCAGGGGGGATGAGCAGTTCTTC.

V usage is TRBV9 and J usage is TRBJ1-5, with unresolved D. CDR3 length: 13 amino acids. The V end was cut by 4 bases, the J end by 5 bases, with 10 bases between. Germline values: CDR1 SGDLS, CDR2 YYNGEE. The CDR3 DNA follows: TGTGCCAGCAGCCCCGGCGGTGATCAGCCCCAGCATTTT. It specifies CASSPGGDQPQHF. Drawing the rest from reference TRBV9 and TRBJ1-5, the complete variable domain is DSGVTQTPKHLITATGQRVTLRCSPRSGDLSVYWYQQSLDQGLQFLIQYYNGEERAKGNILERFSAQQFPDLHSELNLSSLELGDSALYFCASSPGGDQPQHFGDGTRLSIL.

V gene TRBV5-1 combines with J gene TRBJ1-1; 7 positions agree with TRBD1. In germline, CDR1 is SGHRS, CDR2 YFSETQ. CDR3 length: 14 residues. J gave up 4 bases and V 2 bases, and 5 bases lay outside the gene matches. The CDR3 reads CASSFQGEGTEAFF. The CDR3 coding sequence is TGCGCCAGCAGCTTTCAGGGGGAAGGCACTGAAGCTTTCTTT. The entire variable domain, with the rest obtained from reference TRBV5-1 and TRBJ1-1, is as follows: KAGVTQTPRYLIKTRGQQVTLSCSPISGHRSVSWYQQTPGQGLQFLFEYFSETQRNKGNFPGRFSGRQFSNSRSEMNVSTLELGDSALYLCASSFQGEGTEAFFGQGTRLTVV.

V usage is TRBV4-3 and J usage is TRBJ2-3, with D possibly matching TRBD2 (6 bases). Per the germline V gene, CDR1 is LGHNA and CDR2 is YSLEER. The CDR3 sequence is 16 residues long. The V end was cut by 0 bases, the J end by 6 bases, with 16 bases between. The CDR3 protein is CASSQEGRGGTDTQYF. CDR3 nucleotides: TGCGCCAGCAGCCAAGAAGGACGTGGGGGGACGGATACGCAGTATTTT.

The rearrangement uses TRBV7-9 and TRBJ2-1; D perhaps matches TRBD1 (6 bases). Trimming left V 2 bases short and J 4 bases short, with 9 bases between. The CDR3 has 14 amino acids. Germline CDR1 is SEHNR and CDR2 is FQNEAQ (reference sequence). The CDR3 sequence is CASSLRQGYNEQFF. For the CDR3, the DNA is TGTGCCAGCAGCTTACGCCAGGGGTACAATGAGCAGTTCTTC.

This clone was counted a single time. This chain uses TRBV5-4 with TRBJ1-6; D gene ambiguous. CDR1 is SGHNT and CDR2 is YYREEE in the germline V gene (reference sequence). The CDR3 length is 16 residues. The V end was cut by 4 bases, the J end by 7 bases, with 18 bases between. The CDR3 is CASSPEAGSENSPLHF. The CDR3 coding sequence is TGTGCCAGCAGCCCTGAGGCGGGAAGCGAAAATTCACCCCTCCACTTT.

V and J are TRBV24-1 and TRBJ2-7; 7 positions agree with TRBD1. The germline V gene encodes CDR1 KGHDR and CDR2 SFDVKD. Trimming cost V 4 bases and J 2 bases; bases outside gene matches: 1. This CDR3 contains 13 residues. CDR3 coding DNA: TGTGCCACCAGTGAAGGGGGCCCCTACGAGCAGTACTTC. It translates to CATSEGGPYEQYF.

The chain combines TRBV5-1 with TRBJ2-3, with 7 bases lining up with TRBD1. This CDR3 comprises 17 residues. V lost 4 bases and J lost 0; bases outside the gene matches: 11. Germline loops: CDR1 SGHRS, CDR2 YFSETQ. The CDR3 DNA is TGCGCCAGCAGCCCTGAGCCGGGACAGCCTAGCACAGATACGCAGTATTTT. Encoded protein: CASSPEPGQPSTDTQYF.

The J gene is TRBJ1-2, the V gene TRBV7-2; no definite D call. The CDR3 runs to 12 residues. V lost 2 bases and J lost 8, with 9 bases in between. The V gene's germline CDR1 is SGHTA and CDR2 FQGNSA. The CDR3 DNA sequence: TGTGCCAGCAGCTTATCCCTTAGAGGCTACACCTTC. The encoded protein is CASSLSLRGYTF.

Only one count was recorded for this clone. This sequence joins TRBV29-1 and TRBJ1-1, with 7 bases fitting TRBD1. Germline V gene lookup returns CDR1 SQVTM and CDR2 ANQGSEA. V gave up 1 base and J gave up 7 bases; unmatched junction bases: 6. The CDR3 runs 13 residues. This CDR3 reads CSVEASGDSEAFF. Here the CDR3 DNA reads TGCAGCGTTGAAGCTTCCGGGGACAGTGAAGCTTTCTTT.

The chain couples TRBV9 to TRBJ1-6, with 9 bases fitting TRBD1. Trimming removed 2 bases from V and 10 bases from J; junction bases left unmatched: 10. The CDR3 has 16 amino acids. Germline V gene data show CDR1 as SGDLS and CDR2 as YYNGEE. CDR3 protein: CASSVLPDRGNSPLHF. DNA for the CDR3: TGTGCCAGCAGCGTTCTTCCGGACAGGGGAAACTCACCCCTCCACTTT. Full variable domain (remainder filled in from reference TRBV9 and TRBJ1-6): DSGVTQTPKHLITATGQRVTLRCSPRSGDLSVYWYQQSLDQGLQFLIQYYNGEERAKGNILERFSAQQFPDLHSELNLSSLELGDSALYFCASSVLPDRGNSPLHFGNGTRLTVT.

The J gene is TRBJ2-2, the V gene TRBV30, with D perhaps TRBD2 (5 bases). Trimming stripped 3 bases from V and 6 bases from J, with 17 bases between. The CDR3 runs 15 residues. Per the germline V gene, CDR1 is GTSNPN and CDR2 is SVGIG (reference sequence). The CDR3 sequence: CAWSPFRGTAGELFF. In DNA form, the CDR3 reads TGTGCCTGGAGCCCCTTTCGGGGTACAGCCGGGGAGCTGTTTTTT.

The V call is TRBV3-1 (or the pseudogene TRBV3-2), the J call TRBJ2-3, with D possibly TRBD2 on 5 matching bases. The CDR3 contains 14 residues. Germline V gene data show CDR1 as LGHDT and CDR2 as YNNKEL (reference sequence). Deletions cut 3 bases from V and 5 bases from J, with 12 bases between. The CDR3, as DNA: TGTGCCAGCAGCCACCCGGACTCGATAGATACGCAGTATTTT. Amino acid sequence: CASSHPDSIDTQYF.

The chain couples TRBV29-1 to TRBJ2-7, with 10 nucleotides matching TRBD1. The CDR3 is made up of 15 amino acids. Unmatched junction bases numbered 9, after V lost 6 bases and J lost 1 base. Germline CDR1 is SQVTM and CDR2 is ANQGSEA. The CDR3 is CSVSLRDRGSYEQYF. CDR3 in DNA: TGCAGCGTCAGCCTCCGGGACAGGGGATCCTACGAGCAGTACTTC.

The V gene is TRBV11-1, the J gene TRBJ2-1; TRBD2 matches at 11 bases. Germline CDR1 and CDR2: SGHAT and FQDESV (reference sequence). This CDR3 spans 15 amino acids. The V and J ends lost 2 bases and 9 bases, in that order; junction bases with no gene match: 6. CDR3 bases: TGTGCCAGCAGCTTAAGTAGCGGGGGGGCCTCTGAGCAGTTCTTC. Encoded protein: CASSLSSGGASEQFF.

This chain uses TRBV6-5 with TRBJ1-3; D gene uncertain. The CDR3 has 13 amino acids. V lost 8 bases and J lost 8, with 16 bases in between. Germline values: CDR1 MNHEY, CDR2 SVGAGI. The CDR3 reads CASGRHRADTIYF. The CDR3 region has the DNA TGTGCCAGCGGGAGGCATAGGGCGGACACCATATATTTT.

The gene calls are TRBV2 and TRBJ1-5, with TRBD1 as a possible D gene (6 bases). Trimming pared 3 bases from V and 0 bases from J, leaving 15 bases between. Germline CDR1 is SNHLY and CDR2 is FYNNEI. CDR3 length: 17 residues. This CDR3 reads CASSDPTGYHSNQPQHF. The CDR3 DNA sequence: TGTGCCAGCAGTGACCCGACAGGTTATCATAGCAATCAGCCCCAGCATTTT.

The CDR3 bases are TGTGCCAGCACTCAGGACAGGGGGCCGTATCGGTACTTC. Translation: CASTQDRGPYRYF. The chain recombines TRBV2 with TRBJ2-7; 11 bases line up with TRBD1. After removal of 7 bases from V and 12 bases from J, the junction contained 11 bases not matched to a gene. Per germline, CDR1 SNHLY and CDR2 FYNNEI. The CDR3 totals 13 residues.

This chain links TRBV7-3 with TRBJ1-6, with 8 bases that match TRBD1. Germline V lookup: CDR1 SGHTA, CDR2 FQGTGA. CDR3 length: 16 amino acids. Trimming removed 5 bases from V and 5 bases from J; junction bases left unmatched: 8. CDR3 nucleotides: TGTGCCAGCAGCCCTTCCCCGACAGGGGATAATTCACCCCTCCACTTT. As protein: CASSPSPTGDNSPLHF.

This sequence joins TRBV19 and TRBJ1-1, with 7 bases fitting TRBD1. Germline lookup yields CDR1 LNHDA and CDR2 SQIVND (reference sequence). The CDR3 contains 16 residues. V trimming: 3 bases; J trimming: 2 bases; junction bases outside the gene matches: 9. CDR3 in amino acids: CASSMERGLLNTEAFF. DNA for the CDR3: TGTGCCAGTAGTATGGAAAGGGGGCTGCTTAACACTGAAGCTTTCTTT.

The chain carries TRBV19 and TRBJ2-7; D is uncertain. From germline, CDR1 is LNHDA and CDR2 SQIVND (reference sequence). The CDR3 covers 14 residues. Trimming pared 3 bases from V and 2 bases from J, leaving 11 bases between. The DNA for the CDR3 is TGTGCCAGTAGTATTGTCAGCGCCACCTACGAGCAGTACTTC. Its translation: CASSIVSATYEQYF. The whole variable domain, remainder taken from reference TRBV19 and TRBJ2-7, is DGGITQSPKYLFRKEGQNVTLSCEQNLNHDAMYWYRQDPGQGLRLIYYSQIVNDFQKGDIAEGYSVSREKKESFPLTVTSAQKNPTAFYLCASSIVSATYEQYFGPGTRLTVT.

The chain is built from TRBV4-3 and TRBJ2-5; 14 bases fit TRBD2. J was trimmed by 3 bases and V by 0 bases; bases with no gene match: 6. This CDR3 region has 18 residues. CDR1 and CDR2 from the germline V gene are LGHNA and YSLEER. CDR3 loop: CASSQDRETSGGEETQYF. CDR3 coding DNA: TGCGCCAGCAGCCAAGATAGGGAGACTAGCGGGGGGGAAGAGACCCAGTACTTC.

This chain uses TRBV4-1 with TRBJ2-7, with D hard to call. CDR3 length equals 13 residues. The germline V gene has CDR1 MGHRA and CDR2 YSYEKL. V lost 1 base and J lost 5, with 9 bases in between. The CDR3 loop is CASSQGAGNEQYF. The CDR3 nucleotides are TGCGCCAGCAGCCAAGGGGCAGGTAACGAGCAGTACTTC.

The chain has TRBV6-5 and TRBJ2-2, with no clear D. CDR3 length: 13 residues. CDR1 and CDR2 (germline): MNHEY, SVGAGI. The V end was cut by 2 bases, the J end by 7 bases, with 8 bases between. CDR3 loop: CASSYLSGGELFF. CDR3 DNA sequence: TGTGCCAGCAGTTACCTCTCGGGCGGGGAGCTGTTTTTT.

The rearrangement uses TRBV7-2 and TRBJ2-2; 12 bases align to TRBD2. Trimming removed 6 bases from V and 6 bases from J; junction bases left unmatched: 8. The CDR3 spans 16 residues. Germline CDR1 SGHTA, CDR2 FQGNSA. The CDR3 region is CASSLLGLAGAGELFF. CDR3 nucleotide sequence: TGTGCCAGCAGTTTACTGGGACTAGCGGGTGCCGGGGAGCTGTTTTTT. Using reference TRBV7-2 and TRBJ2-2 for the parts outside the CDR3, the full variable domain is GAGVSQSPSNKVTEKGKDVELRCDPISGHTALYWYRQSLGQGLEFLIYFQGNSAPDKSGLPSDRFSAERTGGSVSTLTIQRTQQEDSAVYLCASSLLGLAGAGELFFGEGSRLTVL.

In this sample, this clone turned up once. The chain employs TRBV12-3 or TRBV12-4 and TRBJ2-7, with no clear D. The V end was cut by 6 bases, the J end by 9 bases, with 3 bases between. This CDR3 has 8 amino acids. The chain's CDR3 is CASSSQYF. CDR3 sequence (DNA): TGTGCCAGCAGCTCGCAGTACTTC.

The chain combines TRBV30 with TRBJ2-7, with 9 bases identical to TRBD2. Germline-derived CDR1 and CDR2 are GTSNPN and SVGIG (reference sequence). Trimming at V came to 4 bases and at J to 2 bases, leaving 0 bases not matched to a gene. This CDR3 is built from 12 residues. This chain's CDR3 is CAWTSGTYEQYF. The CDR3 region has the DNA TGTGCCTGGACTAGCGGGACCTACGAGCAGTACTTC.

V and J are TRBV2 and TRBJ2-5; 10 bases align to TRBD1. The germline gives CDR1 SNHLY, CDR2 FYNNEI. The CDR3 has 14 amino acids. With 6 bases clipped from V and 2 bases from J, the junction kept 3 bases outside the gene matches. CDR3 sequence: CASSLDRGQETQYF. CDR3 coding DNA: TGTGCCAGCAGCTTGGACAGGGGGCAAGAGACCCAGTACTTC.

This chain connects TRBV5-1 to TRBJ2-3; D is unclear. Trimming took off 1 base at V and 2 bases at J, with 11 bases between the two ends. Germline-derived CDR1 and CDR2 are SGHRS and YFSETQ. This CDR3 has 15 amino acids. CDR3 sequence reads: CASSLRPRNTDTQYF. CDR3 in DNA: TGCGCCAGCAGCTTGAGGCCTAGGAACACAGATACGCAGTATTTT.

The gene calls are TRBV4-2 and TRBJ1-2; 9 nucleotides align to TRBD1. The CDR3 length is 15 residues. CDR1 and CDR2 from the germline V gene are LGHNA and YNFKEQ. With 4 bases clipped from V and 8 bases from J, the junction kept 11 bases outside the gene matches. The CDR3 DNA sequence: TGTGCCAGCAGCCCTATACAGGGGGCCGAGGGAGGCTACACCTTC. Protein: CASSPIQGAEGGYTF.

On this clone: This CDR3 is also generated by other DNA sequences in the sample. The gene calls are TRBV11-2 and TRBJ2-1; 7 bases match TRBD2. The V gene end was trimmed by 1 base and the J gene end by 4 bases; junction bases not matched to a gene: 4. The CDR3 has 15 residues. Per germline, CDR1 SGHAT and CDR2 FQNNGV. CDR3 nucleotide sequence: TGTGCCAGCAGCTTAGCCGGGGGGACTTACAATGAGCAGTTCTTC. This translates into CASSLAGGTYNEQFF.

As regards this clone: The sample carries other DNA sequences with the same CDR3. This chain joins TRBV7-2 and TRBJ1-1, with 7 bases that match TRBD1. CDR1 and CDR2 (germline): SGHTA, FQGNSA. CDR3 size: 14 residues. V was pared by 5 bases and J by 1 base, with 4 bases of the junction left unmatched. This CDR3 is CASSPQGENTEAFF. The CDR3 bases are TGTGCCAGCAGCCCCCAGGGGGAGAACACTGAAGCTTTCTTT.